Shown below are 24 T cell receptor beta chains from a single sample sequenced in a study of OX40 agonist ivuxolimab in advanced cancers. Produced via immunoSEQ multiplex PCR; TCRdb's table is partial and in-frame only. Of about 120,000 clones in the sample, more than 80% were seen once. The sample consisted of CD4+ or CD8+ T cells sorted from blood, taken in a trial of the OX40 agonist ivuxolimab. These receptor sequences come from an adult with an advanced solid tumor such as melanoma, head and neck, liver or kidney cancer.

The genes are TRBV28 and TRBJ2-5; TRBD2 might be the D (5 bases). Trimming stripped 11 bases from V and 2 bases from J, with 15 bases between. The V gene's germline CDR1 is MDHEN and CDR2 SYDVKM. The CDR3 runs 13 residues. The CDR3 DNA reads TGTGCCGCACGGGGAGCCTCGCAAGAGACCCAGTACTTC. Protein: CAARGASQETQYF.

V and J are TRBV5-4 and TRBJ2-2; the match to TRBD1 covers 10 bases. CDR3 length equals 17 residues. V lost 4 bases, J lost 0 bases, and 6 bases stayed unmatched. The germline CDR1 and CDR2 sequences are SGHNT and YYREEE (reference sequence). The CDR3 spells CASSLPTGGANTGELFF. The CDR3 nucleotides read TGTGCCAGCAGCCTCCCGACAGGGGGCGCGAACACCGGGGAGCTGTTTTTT. The full variable domain, in which reference TRBV5-4 and TRBJ2-2 provide the parts outside the CDR3, is ETGVTQSPTHLIKTRGQQVTLRCSSQSGHNTVSWYQQALGQGPQFIFQYYREEENGRGNFPPRFSGLQFPNYSSELNVNALELDDSALYLCASSLPTGGANTGELFFGEGSRLTVL.

The chain joins TRBV28 to TRBJ2-6, with D tentatively TRBD2 (6 bases). V gave up 1 base and J gave up 8 bases, with 12 bases separating them. CDR3 length equals 15 residues. Germline lookup yields CDR1 MDHEN and CDR2 SYDVKM. The CDR3 is CASSLLGGGTNVLTF. DNA of the CDR3: TGTGCCAGCAGTTTATTGGGCGGCGGGACCAACGTCCTGACTTTC.

The rearrangement joins TRBV11-2 to TRBJ2-3, with D uncertain. The CDR3 length is 13 residues. The V end was cut by 1 base, the J end by 2 bases, with 4 bases between. From germline, CDR1 is SGHAT and CDR2 FQNNGV. Here the CDR3 reads CASSLADTDTQYF. The CDR3 coding sequence is TGTGCCAGCAGCTTAGCAGACACAGATACGCAGTATTTT.

J is TRBJ2-1 and V is TRBV5-1; D may be TRBD1 or TRBD2 (5 bases each). The germline gives CDR1 SGHRS, CDR2 YFSETQ. This CDR3 spans 15 amino acids. The ends were cut back, 0 bases at V and 8 bases at J, with 15 bases in the middle. The chain's CDR3 is CASSLGLRGIDEQFF. The DNA of the CDR3 is TGCGCCAGCAGCTTGGGTTTGAGGGGAATCGATGAGCAGTTCTTC.

The chain carries TRBV4-3 and TRBJ2-7, with TRBD1 as a possible D gene (5 bases). V lost 0 bases and J 0 bases, leaving 9 bases between the germline ends. CDR1 LGHNA and CDR2 YSLEER come from the germline V gene. This CDR3 spans 15 amino acids. CDR3 residues: CASSQDRQFSYEQYF. CDR3 DNA: TGCGCCAGCAGCCAAGACAGACAGTTCTCCTACGAGCAGTACTTC.

The CDR3 bases are TGTGCCAGCAGTCCAGCGACAGGGACTGCTTTCTTT. Its translation is CASSPATGTAFF. V gene TRBV28 combines with J gene TRBJ1-1, with 7 bases fitting TRBD1. The CDR3 is 12 residues long. Germline trimming cut 5 bases from V and 11 bases from J; bases unmatched to any gene: 8. Germline V gene data show CDR1 as MDHEN and CDR2 as SYDVKM.

The chain combines TRBV6-5 with TRBJ2-5; 8 bases map to TRBD2. There are 14 residues in the CDR3. Germline V gene lookup returns CDR1 MNHEY and CDR2 SVGAGI. V shed 2 bases and J 4 bases; nucleotides not matched to a gene: 3. The DNA of the CDR3 is TGTGCCAGCAGTTACGACCGGGGGGGAGAGACCCAGTACTTC. Its translation: CASSYDRGGETQYF.

The chain employs TRBV19 and TRBJ1-2; 11 nucleotides match TRBD1. The CDR3 runs to 15 residues. The junction had 10 bases not matched to a gene; V was cut back by 9 bases and J by 4 bases. CDR1 and CDR2 (germline): LNHDA, SQIVND (reference sequence). This chain's CDR3 is CARKGTGGFIYGYTF. The CDR3 DNA sequence: TGTGCCAGGAAAGGGACAGGGGGTTTCATCTATGGCTACACCTTC.

The chain is built from TRBV7-9 and TRBJ1-3, with no clear D. This CDR3 is 15 amino acids long. V was cut by 4 bases and J by 1 base, with 11 bases left in between. Germline V gene lookup returns CDR1 SEHNR and CDR2 FQNEAQ (reference sequence). CDR3 region: CASSSILISGNTIYF. Written as DNA, the CDR3 is TGTGCCAGCAGCTCGATTTTAATTTCTGGAAACACCATATATTTT.

The chain links TRBV2 to TRBJ1-5, with D uncertain. This CDR3 is built from 13 residues. With 7 bases removed from V and 7 bases from J, the gap between germline ends came to 14 bases. Germline CDR1 is SNHLY and CDR2 is FYNNEI. In DNA, the CDR3 is TGTGCCAGCACCCTCCAGCCAGAACAGCCCCAGCATTTT. Protein sequence: CASTLQPEQPQHF.

A word on this clone: A read error may account for a junction end that differs from germline. The V gene is TRBV28, the J gene TRBJ1-1; TRBD1 aligns across 7 bases. The CDR3 is 16 amino acids. Germline-derived CDR1 and CDR2 are MDHEN and SYDVKM. This CDR3 is CASSLWTGSLNTEAFF. The CDR3 nucleotides read TGTGCCAGCAGTCTATGGACAGGATCTTTGAACACTGAAGCTTTCTTT.

The chain recombines TRBV6-5 with TRBJ1-2, with TRBD1 matching over 8 bases. Looked up from germline, CDR1 is MNHEY and CDR2 is SVGAGI. CDR3 size: 13 residues. J gave up 6 bases and V 2 bases, and 2 bases lay outside the gene matches. The CDR3: CASSYGQGNGYTF. Written as DNA, the CDR3 is TGTGCCAGCAGTTACGGACAGGGCAATGGCTACACCTTC.

The V call is TRBV29-1, the J call TRBJ2-1; 7 bases are shared with TRBD1. V shed 6 bases, J shed 6 bases, and the junction held 5 bases outside the gene matches. Germline V gives CDR1 SQVTM, CDR2 ANQGSEA. The CDR3 runs 12 residues. This CDR3 is CSVETGSNEQFF. The CDR3 DNA follows: TGCAGCGTCGAGACAGGGTCCAATGAGCAGTTCTTC.

The V and J genes are TRBV7-9 and TRBJ2-5; the D gene is possibly TRBD1 (6 bases). The CDR3 runs to 13 residues. Germline V gene lookup returns CDR1 SEHNR and CDR2 FQNEAQ (reference sequence). V lost 2 bases and J lost 3, with 7 bases in between. The CDR3 DNA is TGTGCCAGCAGCTTAAACAGGGAAGAGACCCAGTACTTC. Protein: CASSLNREETQYF.

The chain couples TRBV19 to TRBJ1-6, with 7 nucleotides matching TRBD1. The CDR3 contains 14 residues. Germline V gene data show CDR1 as LNHDA and CDR2 as SQIVND (reference sequence). Trimming removed 6 bases from V and 10 bases from J; junction bases left unmatched: 9. CDR3 coding DNA: TGTGCCAGTAGGATACAGGGGAAGGGGTCACCCCTCCACTTT. Its translation: CASRIQGKGSPLHF.

This chain joins TRBV5-5 and TRBJ2-7; TRBD1 might be the D (5 bases). Germline CDR1 is SGHKS and CDR2 is YYEKEE (reference sequence). Trimming removed 5 bases from V and 6 bases from J, with 21 bases in between. The CDR3 covers 15 residues. In DNA form, the CDR3 reads TGTGCCAGCAGTTCGGCCCTCAGGGTGCAGGGCGAGCAGTACTTC. Translation: CASSSALRVQGEQYF.

The rearrangement joins TRBV5-6 to TRBJ2-3; 11 bases match TRBD2. The CDR3 has 18 residues. With 1 base clipped from V and 5 bases from J, the junction kept 12 bases outside the gene matches. Germline V gene lookup returns CDR1 SGHDT and CDR2 YYEEEE. CDR3 protein: CASSLFTQLAGVQDTQYF. DNA of the CDR3: TGTGCCAGCAGCTTGTTTACCCAACTAGCGGGGGTGCAAGATACGCAGTATTTT. The whole variable domain, remainder taken from reference TRBV5-6 and TRBJ2-3, is DAGVTQSPTHLIKTRGQQVTLRCSPKSGHDTVSWYQQALGQGPQFIFQYYEEEERQRGNFPDRFSGHQFPNYSSELNVNALLLGDSALYLCASSLFTQLAGVQDTQYFGPGTRLTVL.

To note about this clone: An end of the junction does not agree with germline; a read error may underlie this. The chain employs TRBV6-5 and TRBJ2-7; TRBD2 matches at 10 bases. Germline V gene lookup returns CDR1 MNHEY and CDR2 SVGAGI. This CDR3 has 15 amino acids. CDR3 DNA: TGTGCCAGCAGTTACTCGTCCTCTAGCGGGGGACCCCCACACTTC. Translating it yields CASSYSSSSGGPPHF.

The V call is TRBV7-2, the J call TRBJ2-5; D is ambiguous. The V end was cut by 4 bases, the J end by 5 bases, with 11 bases between. Germline lookup yields CDR1 SGHTA and CDR2 FQGNSA. The CDR3 runs 13 residues. CDR3 sequence reads: CASSSGARETQYF. CDR3 sequence (DNA): TGTGCCAGCAGCTCCGGAGCGAGGGAGACCCAGTACTTC.

The J gene is TRBJ2-1, the V gene TRBV4-2, with D possibly TRBD2 on 6 matching bases. The CDR3 is 16 residues long. CDR1 and CDR2 from the germline V gene are LGHNA and YNFKEQ. V lost 0 bases and J 9 bases, leaving 18 bases between the germline ends. The CDR3 loop reads CASSQDLAGNHPEQFF. The CDR3 DNA follows: TGTGCCAGCAGCCAAGATTTGGCGGGGAACCACCCTGAGCAGTTCTTC.

V usage is TRBV5-1 and J usage is TRBJ2-3; 9 bases agree with TRBD1. The V gene's germline CDR1 is SGHRS and CDR2 YFSETQ. V lost 0 bases, J lost 5 bases, and 10 bases stayed unmatched. This CDR3 is built from 17 residues. The CDR3 reads CASSLAQGGQGIDTQYF. In DNA form, the CDR3 reads TGCGCCAGCAGCTTGGCCCAAGGAGGACAGGGGATAGATACGCAGTATTTT. Together with reference TRBV5-1 and TRBJ2-3, the CDR3 gives the full variable domain: KAGVTQTPRYLIKTRGQQVTLSCSPISGHRSVSWYQQTPGQGLQFLFEYFSETQRNKGNFPGRFSGRQFSNSRSEMNVSTLELGDSALYLCASSLAQGGQGIDTQYFGPGTRLTVL.

The J gene is TRBJ2-1, the V gene TRBV28, with D possibly matching TRBD2 (6 bases). Germline-derived CDR1 and CDR2 are MDHEN and SYDVKM. Deletions cut 8 bases from V and 7 bases from J, with 18 bases between. The CDR3 is 14 residues long. The CDR3 sequence: CASRPAPGRNEQFF. The CDR3 DNA reads as TGTGCCAGCCGTCCGGCTCCCGGGAGAAATGAGCAGTTCTTC.

V and J are TRBV5-4 and TRBJ2-5, with D perhaps matching TRBD1 or TRBD2 (6 bases each). V dropped 2 bases and J dropped 2 bases, with 16 bases sitting between them. The CDR3 runs 16 residues. Looked up from germline, CDR1 is SGHNT and CDR2 is YYREEE (reference sequence). CDR3 region: CASSFKSGGLQETQYF. DNA of the CDR3: TGTGCCAGCAGCTTTAAGTCTGGGGGGCTTCAAGAGACCCAGTACTTC.